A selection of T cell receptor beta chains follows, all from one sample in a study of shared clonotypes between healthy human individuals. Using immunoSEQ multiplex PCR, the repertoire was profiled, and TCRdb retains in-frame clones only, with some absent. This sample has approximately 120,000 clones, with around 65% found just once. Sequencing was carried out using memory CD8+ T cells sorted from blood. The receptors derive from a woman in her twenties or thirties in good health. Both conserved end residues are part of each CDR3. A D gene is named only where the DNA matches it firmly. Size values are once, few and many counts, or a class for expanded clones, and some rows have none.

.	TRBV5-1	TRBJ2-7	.	TGCGCCAGCAGCTTCCTCCGGGAGCCTACCTACGAGCAGTACTTC	CASSFLREPTYEQYF
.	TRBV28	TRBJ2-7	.	TGTGCCAGCAACTCCCCCCCCTACGAGCAGTACTTC	CASNSPPYEQYF
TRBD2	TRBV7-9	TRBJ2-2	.	TGTGCCAGCAGCCCCGAGTTTGGAGCGGGAGGGACGGGCACCGGGGAGCTGTTTTTT	CASSPEFGAGGTGTGELFF
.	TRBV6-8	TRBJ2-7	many	TGTGCCAGCAGTTCCGGACTTCTCGGGGAGCAGTACTTC	CASSSGLLGEQYF
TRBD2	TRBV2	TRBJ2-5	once	TGTGCCAGCAGGACGACTAGCGCTGATAGGAGAGAGACCCAGTACTTC	CASRTTSADRRETQYF
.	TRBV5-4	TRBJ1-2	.	TGCGCCAGCAGCCAAGTAGGGACACAACGAGGATTCTATGGCTACACCTTC	CASSQVGTQRGFYGYTF
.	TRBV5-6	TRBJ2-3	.	TGTGCCAGCAGCTTGGTACAGTTCGCAGATACGCAGTATTTT	CASSLVQFADTQYF
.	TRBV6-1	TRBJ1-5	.	TGTGCCAGCAGTGAAGGCCCGGGAGATAGCAATCAGCCCCAGCATTTT	CASSEGPGDSNQPQHF
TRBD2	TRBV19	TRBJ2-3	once	TGTGCCAGTAGTACAACTAGCGGGAAATACCGAGATACGCAGTATTTT	CASSTTSGKYRDTQYF
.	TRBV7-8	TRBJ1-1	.	TGTGCCAGCAGCTTATCCCGAACAGGCCTGAACACTGAAGCTTTCTTT	CASSLSRTGLNTEAFF
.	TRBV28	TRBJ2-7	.	TGTGCCAGCAGTCTTAAGAGGGGCGAAGGGTACGAGCAGTACTTC	CASSLKRGEGYEQYF
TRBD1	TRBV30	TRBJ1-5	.	TGTGCCTGGAGTGGAAGCAGGGGGCTGGAGCCCCAGCATTTT	CAWSGSRGLEPQHF
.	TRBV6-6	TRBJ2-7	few	TGTGCAACCGGGAAGAGCTACGAGCAGTACTTC	CATGKSYEQYF
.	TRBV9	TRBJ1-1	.	TGTGCCAGCAGCGTCGCATCCGGGGGGCATTCTGAAGCTTTCTTT	CASSVASGGHSEAFF
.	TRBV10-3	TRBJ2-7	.	TGTGCCATCAGTGAGTCTCGGGAGCAGTACTTC	CAISESREQYF
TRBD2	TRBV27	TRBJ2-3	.	TGTGCCAGCAGTTCACACCTACTAGCGGGAGGGCCGATAGATACGCAGTATTTT	CASSSHLLAGGPIDTQYF
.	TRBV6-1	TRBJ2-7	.	TGTGCCAGCAGTGTTTCGGACAGCTCCTACGAGCAGTACTTC	CASSVSDSSYEQYF
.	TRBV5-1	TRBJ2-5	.	TGCGCCAGCAGCTCGGTACGGGCTGGGGGCGGGGAGACCCAGTACTTC	CASSSVRAGGGETQYF
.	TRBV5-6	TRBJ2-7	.	TGTGCCAGCAGCTCTCAAGTCCTAGAGTATGAATCCTACGAGCAGTACTTC	CASSSQVLEYESYEQYF
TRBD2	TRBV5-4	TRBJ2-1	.	TGTGCCAGCAGCCCACTAGCGGGAAATGAGAATGAGCAGTTCTTC	CASSPLAGNENEQFF
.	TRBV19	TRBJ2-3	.	TGTGCCAGTAGTATAAGACAGCTCACAGATACGCAGTATTTT	CASSIRQLTDTQYF
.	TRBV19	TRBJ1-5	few	TGTGCCAGTAGGGAGGATGGCAATCAGCCCCAGCATTTT	CASREDGNQPQHF
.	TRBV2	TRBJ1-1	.	TGTGCCAGCAGTGAAGCCGTGCGCACGGAAGCTTTCTTT	CASSEAVRTEAFF
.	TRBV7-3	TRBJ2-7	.	TGTGCCAGCAGCTTATCGGGCTTCGACTACGAGCAGTACTTC	CASSLSGFDYEQYF
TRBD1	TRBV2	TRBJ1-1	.	TGTGCCAGCCCAGGGGGAGTACTGAACACTGAAGCTTTCTTT	CASPGGVLNTEAFF
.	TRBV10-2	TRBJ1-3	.	TGCGCCAGCAGTGAGTGGGCGGTGAGCTCTGGAAACACCATATATTTT	CASSEWAVSSGNTIYF
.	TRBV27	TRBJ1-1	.	TGTGCCAGCAGCTTCGACCCCGGGAACACTGAAGCTTTCTTT	CASSFDPGNTEAFF
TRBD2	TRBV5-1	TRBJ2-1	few	TGCGCCAGCAGCTTGTCTAGCGGGAGTTACAATGAGCAGTTCTTC	CASSLSSGSYNEQFF
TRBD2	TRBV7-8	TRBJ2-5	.	TGTGCCAGCACGGGGAGCGGGAGATTCGGAGAGACCCAGTACTTC	CASTGSGRFGETQYF
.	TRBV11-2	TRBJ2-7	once	TGTGCCAGCAGCTTAGTAGGGTGGGTGCAGTACTTC	CASSLVGWVQYF